Below, one T cell receptor beta chain is given with its context. The record originates from a study of blood T cell repertoires in COVID-19. Background on the study: Sites in the United States, Italy and Spain provided acute and convalescent COVID-19 samples. The analysed material was cDNA or gDNA that came from T cells, B-cell-depleted T cells, or PBMCs.

The repertoire was sequenced with immunoSEQ multiplex PCR; TCRdb's copy has only in-frame clones and lacks some. The table records roughly 220,000 clones, approximately 84% of them present only once. Per the germline V gene, CDR1 is SEHNR and CDR2 is FQNEAQ (reference sequence). Trimming cost V 1 base and J 9 bases; bases outside gene matches: 8. CDR3 length: 16 residues. The origin of this receptor is a man older than 75 with acute or convalescent COVID-19. Sequences were obtained from peripheral blood. The genes are TRBV7-9 and TRBJ1-6, with 8 bases fitting TRBD1. The CDR3 bases are TGTGCCAGCAGCTTAGAGGGGGCAGGGGGCCTTTCACCCCTCCACTTT. As protein: CASSLEGAGGLSPLHF.